The 21 T cell receptor beta chains in this list originate from one sample, sequenced in a study of shared clonotypes between healthy human individuals. The repertoire was sequenced with immunoSEQ multiplex PCR; TCRdb's copy has only in-frame clones and lacks some. The table includes about 1.5 million clones, nearly 99% detected once. Material: naive CD4+ T cells sorted from blood. Subset: CD45RA+ positively selected. The receptor source for this set is a man aged 25-40 years in good health.

The chain employs TRBV7-8 and TRBJ1-1; TRBD1 might be the D (6 bases). V lost 3 bases to trimming and J lost 4 bases, with 21 bases between them. This CDR3 contains 17 residues. Germline CDR1 is SGHVS and CDR2 is FQNEAQ. CDR3 residues: CASSFKTGGIGSTEAFF. CDR3 sequence (DNA): TGTGCCAGCAGCTTTAAGACAGGAGGAATTGGGAGCACTGAAGCTTTCTTT.

In regard to this clone: This sample also contains other DNA sequences that code for the same CDR3. This chain connects TRBV9 to TRBJ2-1; 11 bases are a match to TRBD2. The CDR3 is 16 amino acids. From germline, CDR1 is SGDLS and CDR2 YYNGEE. Trimming cost V 3 bases and J 3 bases; bases outside gene matches: 5. CDR3 sequence (DNA): TGTGCCAGCAGCGCCGGACTAGCGGGTCTCTACAATGAGCAGTTCTTC. Translation: CASSAGLAGLYNEQFF.

The chain combines TRBV7-8 with TRBJ2-3; 14 bases are shared with TRBD2. CDR1 and CDR2 (germline): SGHVS, FQNEAQ. The ends lost 5 bases at V and 10 bases at J; junction bases unmatched: 14. The CDR3 is 17 residues long. Written as DNA, the CDR3 is TGTGCCAGCAGCACCCTCCCCGGGACTAGCGGGAGATGGGCGCAGTATTTT. It encodes CASSTLPGTSGRWAQYF.

The J gene is TRBJ2-3, the V gene TRBV19; TRBD1 or TRBD2 may be the D gene (5 bases each). This CDR3 is 13 amino acids long. Trimming removed 4 bases from V and 6 bases from J, with 11 bases in between. CDR1 is LNHDA, CDR2 SQIVND, per germline (reference sequence). This CDR3 reads CASSRGNPDTQYF. The CDR3 bases are TGTGCCAGTAGTAGGGGGAACCCTGATACGCAGTATTTT.

J is TRBJ2-2 and V is TRBV7-2, with no clear D. Germline assignment: CDR1 SGHTA and CDR2 FQGNSA. V was pared by 2 bases and J by 5 bases, with 6 bases between. This CDR3 is built from 13 residues. CDR3 nucleotides: TGTGCCAGCAGCTTAATTTTGACCGGGGAGCTGTTTTTT. Amino acid sequence: CASSLILTGELFF.

The chain joins TRBV11-3 to TRBJ2-1; D not resolved. Trimming took off 5 bases at V and 8 bases at J, with 16 bases between the two ends. This CDR3 contains 14 residues. The germline V gene encodes CDR1 SGHNT and CDR2 YENEEA. CDR3 sequence: CASSPNQNPYEQFF. The DNA for the CDR3 is TGTGCCAGCAGCCCGAACCAGAACCCCTATGAGCAGTTCTTC.

The chain uses TRBV7-9 and TRBJ1-4, with 7 bases that match TRBD1. V gave up 5 bases and J gave up 8 bases; unmatched junction bases: 11. In germline, CDR1 is SEHNR, CDR2 FQNEAQ (reference sequence). The CDR3 sequence is 15 residues long. The CDR3 sequence is CASSRKRGPQEKLFF. Written as DNA, the CDR3 is TGTGCCAGCAGCAGAAAAAGGGGGCCCCAAGAAAAACTGTTTTTT.

This sequence joins TRBV7-6 and TRBJ1-1, with 9 bases matching TRBD1. The germline gives CDR1 SGHVS, CDR2 FNYEAQ. With V trimmed by 3 bases and J by 4 bases, 12 bases remained unmatched. This CDR3 is 17 amino acids long. The CDR3: CASSFGEGQGSLTEAFF. The DNA of the CDR3 is TGTGCCAGCAGCTTCGGGGAGGGACAGGGATCTCTCACTGAAGCTTTCTTT.

J is TRBJ2-7 and V is TRBV5-5; 8 bases are a match to TRBD1. Germline lookup yields CDR1 SGHKS and CDR2 YYEKEE (reference sequence). The CDR3 length is 14 residues. V lost 4 bases to trimming and J lost 2 bases; unmatched junction nucleotides: 5. CDR3 sequence: CASSGGQVTYEQYF. The CDR3 DNA sequence: TGTGCCAGCAGCGGGGGACAGGTGACCTACGAGCAGTACTTC. Together with reference TRBV5-5 and TRBJ2-7, the CDR3 gives the full variable domain: DAGVTQSPTHLIKTRGQQVTLRCSPISGHKSVSWYQQVLGQGPQFIFQYYEKEERGRGNFPDRFSARQFPNYSSELNVNALLLGDSALYLCASSGGQVTYEQYFGPGTRLTVT.

The chain recombines TRBV4-1 with TRBJ2-2, with 7 bases identical to TRBD2. V shed 3 bases, J shed 1 base, and the junction held 2 bases outside the gene matches. Germline-derived CDR1 and CDR2 are MGHRA and YSYEKL. The CDR3 totals 15 residues. The CDR3 nucleotides are TGCGCCAGCAGCCACGGCGGGAGGAACACCGGGGAGCTGTTTTTT. It codes for CASSHGGRNTGELFF.

J is TRBJ2-7 and V is TRBV15; D is ambiguous. The CDR3 loop spans 12 amino acids. V lost 4 bases and J 6 bases, leaving 10 bases between the germline ends. Germline CDR1 and CDR2: LNHNV and YYDKDF (reference sequence). CDR3 sequence: CATSTLGFEQYF. Written as DNA, the CDR3 is TGTGCCACCAGCACCCTGGGGTTCGAGCAGTACTTC.

J is TRBJ2-1 and V is TRBV27; maybe TRBD2 (5 bases). Germline V gene lookup returns CDR1 MNHEY and CDR2 SMNVEV (reference sequence). This CDR3 has 14 residues. Between the trimmed V and J ends, which lost 10 bases and 0 bases, there was a span of 13 bases. CDR3 sequence (DNA): TGTGCCACCCAAACCAGCGGCTCCTACAATGAGCAGTTCTTC. Its translation: CATQTSGSYNEQFF.

This chain joins TRBV5-1 and TRBJ2-3; D is ambiguous. CDR3 length equals 14 residues. Germline loops: CDR1 SGHRS, CDR2 YFSETQ. The V end lost 2 bases, the J end lost 1 base, and 8 bases lay between the germline ends. CDR3 sequence reads: CASSFAEGTDTQYF. CDR3 bases: TGCGCCAGCAGCTTCGCGGAAGGCACAGATACGCAGTATTTT.

The chain's CDR3 is CASSLDPLGGSYEQYF. CDR3 nucleotide sequence: TGTGCCAGCAGCTTAGACCCTCTCGGAGGGTCCTACGAGCAGTACTTC. This sequence joins TRBV11-2 and TRBJ2-7; possibly TRBD2 for D (6 bases). The CDR3 covers 16 residues. CDR1 is SGHAT and CDR2 is FQNNGV in the germline V gene. Trimming shortened V by 0 bases and J by 1 base, and 13 bases separated the two germline ends.

V gene TRBV9 combines with J gene TRBJ2-3; no definite D call. The ends were cut back, 1 base at V and 5 bases at J, with 14 bases in the middle. The length of the CDR3 is 15 residues. The germline V gene encodes CDR1 SGDLS and CDR2 YYNGEE. The CDR3 region has the DNA TGTGCCAGCAGCGTAAGCCCTCTCTCCGAAGATACGCAGTATTTT. Protein sequence: CASSVSPLSEDTQYF.

V gene TRBV6-6 combines with J gene TRBJ2-4; possible D gene TRBD2, 5 bases. The germline V gene encodes CDR1 MNHNY and CDR2 SVGAGI (reference sequence). V shed 5 bases and J shed 6 bases, with 11 bases lying between them. The CDR3 is 13 amino acids. CDR3 sequence (DNA): TGTGCCAGCAGTCGTGAGGGCCTAAACATTCAGTACTTC. Its translation is CASSREGLNIQYF.

The V gene is TRBV18, the J gene TRBJ2-6, with 10 bases fitting TRBD1. The V gene's germline CDR1 is KGHSH and CDR2 LQKENI. V lost 6 bases, J lost 0 bases, and 2 bases stayed unmatched. This CDR3 region has 16 residues. CDR3 sequence (DNA): TGTGCCAGCTCGAGGGACAGGGGCTCTGGGGCCAACGTCCTGACTTTC. Translating it yields CASSRDRGSGANVLTF.

Only one count was recorded for this clone. The chain couples TRBV11-2 to TRBJ2-4; no definite D call. The CDR3 runs 16 residues. V lost 4 bases to trimming and J lost 8 bases, with 21 bases between them. Germline CDR1 reads SGHAT; CDR2 reads FQNNGV. The CDR3 region is CASSSRLGGKEDIQYF. The CDR3 bases are TGTGCCAGCAGCTCCCGGCTTGGCGGTAAGGAAGACATTCAGTACTTC.

The chain is built from TRBV13 and TRBJ2-3; 8 bases line up with TRBD2. Germline V gene data show CDR1 as PRHDT and CDR2 as FYEKMQ (reference sequence). This CDR3 spans 18 amino acids. The J segment lost 4 bases and the V segment lost 1 base, leaving 13 bases of the junction unmatched. CDR3 coding DNA: TGTGCCAGCAGCTTAGACCTACTAGGGGCGGGAGGTCCAGATACGCAGTATTTT. This gives the protein CASSLDLLGAGGPDTQYF.

CDR3 protein: CASHRINEQFF. CDR3 DNA: TGTGCCAGTCATCGTATTAATGAGCAGTTCTTC. The V and J genes are TRBV28 and TRBJ2-1; D call uncertain. In germline, CDR1 is MDHEN, CDR2 SYDVKM. V lost 9 bases to trimming and J lost 7 bases, with 10 bases between them. The CDR3 runs 11 residues.

This chain links TRBV7-9 with TRBJ2-3, with no clear D. The V gene's germline CDR1 is SEHNR and CDR2 FQNEAQ (reference sequence). V lost 6 bases and J 4 bases, leaving 14 bases between the germline ends. The CDR3 is 14 residues long. The DNA of the CDR3 is TGTGCCAGCAGAAAACCAGACTTCCCAGATACGCAGTATTTT. This translates into CASRKPDFPDTQYF.